What follows are 7 T cell receptor beta chains derived from one specimen sequenced in a study of blood T cell repertoires in COVID-19. The table came from immunoSEQ multiplex PCR; TCRdb's copy has only in-frame clones and leaves some out. The sample shows under 70,000 clones, roughly three quarters of them seen only once. Specimen: peripheral blood. The receptors shown here come from a woman older than 75 with active or convalescent COVID-19.

The chain is built from TRBV3-1 (or the pseudogene TRBV3-2) and TRBJ1-2; D gene unclear. The CDR3 runs 14 residues. Germline-derived CDR1 and CDR2 are LGHDT and YNNKEL (reference sequence). V was clipped by 1 base and J by 6 bases, with 12 bases between them. The chain's CDR3 is CASSQAAGADGYTF. The CDR3 bases are TGTGCCAGCAGCCAAGCGGCGGGTGCGGATGGCTACACCTTC.

This clone was detected once. The CDR3 is CASRTNRDSYEQYF. CDR3 DNA: TGTGCCAGCAGGACAAACAGGGACTCCTACGAGCAGTACTTC. The chain recombines TRBV11-2 with TRBJ2-7; TRBD1 might be the D (6 bases). Trimming pared 6 bases from V and 0 bases from J, leaving 12 bases between. The germline CDR1 and CDR2 sequences are SGHAT and FQNNGV. This CDR3 comprises 14 residues.

V is TRBV20-1 and J is TRBJ2-7; D is possibly TRBD2 (7 bases). V gave up 3 bases and J gave up 2 bases, with 14 bases separating them. This CDR3 has 14 residues. Germline V CDR1 and CDR2: DFQATT, SNEGSKA (reference sequence). The CDR3 spells CSASMAGDTYEQYF. CDR3 nucleotide sequence: TGCAGTGCTAGTATGGCGGGGGACACCTACGAGCAGTACTTC.

The V gene is TRBV6-6, the J gene TRBJ2-1, with a tentative D call TRBD2 (6 bases). CDR3 length: 18 residues. Germline assignment: CDR1 MNHNY and CDR2 SVGAGI (reference sequence). Trimming took off 5 bases at V and 8 bases at J, with 28 bases between the two ends. CDR3 sequence: CASSPPGSRDFLSDEQFF. CDR3 nucleotides: TGTGCCAGCAGTCCCCCCGGCAGCCGGGACTTCCTAAGCGATGAGCAGTTCTTC.

This clone was recorded once. The rearrangement links TRBV18 to TRBJ2-5; D gene uncertain. This CDR3 spans 13 amino acids. The V and J ends lost 6 bases and 0 bases respectively, with 8 bases between them. CDR1 is KGHSH, CDR2 LQKENI, per germline. DNA for the CDR3: TGTGCCAGCTCGGCGGAGTACCAAGAGACCCAGTACTTC. Its protein product is CASSAEYQETQYF.

The rearrangement uses TRBV4-2 and TRBJ2-3; 7 bases are shared with TRBD1. This CDR3 region has 17 residues. V shed 1 base and J 11 bases; nucleotides not matched to a gene: 18. Germline V gene sequence: CDR1 LGHNA, CDR2 YNFKEQ. CDR3 in amino acids: CASSQAPQGMVCSEQYF. In DNA form, the CDR3 reads TGTGCCAGCAGCCAAGCCCCACAGGGGATGGTTTGTTCGGAGCAGTATTTT.

The J gene is TRBJ2-1, the V gene TRBV27, with D perhaps matching TRBD2 (5 bases). V lost 3 bases to trimming and J lost 0 bases, with 12 bases between them. The CDR3 is 16 amino acids. CDR1 is MNHEY, CDR2 SMNVEV, per germline (reference sequence). The CDR3 DNA follows: TGTGCCAGCAGTTTCATGACGGGGAGCTCCTACAATGAGCAGTTCTTC. It encodes CASSFMTGSSYNEQFF.